Sequencing of this T cell receptor (beta chain) was carried out in a study of CD8+ T cells in alopecia areata. In the study overall: Tofacitinib administration persisted for 6 to 18 months, succeeded by 6 months off drug.

General observations from the study: Many expanded lesional clones persisted during tofacitinib (in both scalp and blood). Greater clonality was observed in lesional scalp samples, especially alopecia totalis/universalis, versus normal scalp.

Described treatment: oral pan-JAK inhibitor, 5-10 mg twice daily. Comment on this clone: What it binds is unknown.

RNA extraction and reverse transcription yielded cDNA as sequencing template. Profiling relied on immunoSEQ multiplex PCR, and the TCRdb table lists in-frame clones only, not all of them. The sample consists of some 170,000 clones, about 54% of them appearing once. The CDR3 loop spans 14 amino acids. V shed 8 bases and J shed 1 base, with 15 bases lying between them. Germline CDR1 PRHDT, CDR2 FYEKMQ (reference sequence). The chain links TRBV13 to TRBJ2-7, with D unclear. The clonotype comes from a human donor with alopecia areata. The source was CD4+ T cells sorted from blood, collected at approximately week 56, from a patient treated with tofacitinib. CDR3 loop: CASRILTRSYEQYF. As DNA, the CDR3 is TGTGCCAGCCGCATACTAACCAGGTCCTACGAGCAGTACTTC.